This TCR beta chain was identified in a study of OX40 agonist ivuxolimab in advanced cancers. The germline V gene encodes CDR1 SEHNR and CDR2 FQNEAQ (reference sequence). The CDR3 is 13 amino acids. With 4 bases removed from V and 7 bases from J, the gap between germline ends came to 10 bases. There are a few counts of this clone. The table came from immunoSEQ multiplex PCR; TCRdb's copy has only in-frame clones and leaves some out. The table shows tens of thousands of clones, with 70% to 85% occurring only once. Here the sequenced sample was CD4+ or CD8+ T cells sorted from blood, taken in a trial of the OX40 agonist ivuxolimab. The chain recombines TRBV7-9 with TRBJ2-2; D is possibly TRBD2 (5 bases). This sequence was found in an adult with an advanced solid tumor such as melanoma, head and neck, liver or kidney cancer. As DNA, the CDR3 is TGTGCCAGCAGCTCCCCCGGGGACGGGGAGCTGTTTTTT. Amino acid sequence: CASSSPGDGELFF.